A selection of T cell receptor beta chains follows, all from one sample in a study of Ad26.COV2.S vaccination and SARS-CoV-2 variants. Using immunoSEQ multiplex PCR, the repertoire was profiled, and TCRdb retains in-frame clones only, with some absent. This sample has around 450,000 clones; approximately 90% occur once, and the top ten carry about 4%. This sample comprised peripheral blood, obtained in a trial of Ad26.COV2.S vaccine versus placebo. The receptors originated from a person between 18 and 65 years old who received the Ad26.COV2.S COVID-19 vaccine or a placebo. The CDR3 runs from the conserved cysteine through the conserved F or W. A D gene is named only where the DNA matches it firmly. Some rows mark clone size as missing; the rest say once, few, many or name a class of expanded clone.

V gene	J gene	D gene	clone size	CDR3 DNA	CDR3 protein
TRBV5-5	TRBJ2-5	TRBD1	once	TGTGCCAGCAGCCGCTTGGGACAGGGGCAGGAGACCCAGTACTTC	CASSRLGQGQETQYF
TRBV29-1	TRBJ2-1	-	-	TGCAGCGCCGCAACAGGGACCAATTACAATGAGCAGTTCTTC	CSAATGTNYNEQFF
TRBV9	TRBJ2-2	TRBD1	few	TGTGCCAGCAGCGTTTTACAGGGGGCCGGGGAGCTGTTTTTT	CASSVLQGAGELFF
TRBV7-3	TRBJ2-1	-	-	TGTGCCAGCAGCTTAAGCGGGGTCTCCTACAATGAGCAGTTCTTC	CASSLSGVSYNEQFF
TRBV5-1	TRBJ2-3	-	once	TGCGCCAGCAGCTTGGAGCGGACCGGGCAAGATACGCAGTATTTT	CASSLERTGQDTQYF
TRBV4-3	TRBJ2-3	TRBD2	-	TGCGCCAGCAGCCAAGAACTAGCGAGGGGTTCGATGTTGGGTACGCAGTATTTT	CASSQELARGSMLGTQYF
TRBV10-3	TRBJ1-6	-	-	TGTGCCATCAGTGAATATCGGCAGAAAAATTCACCCCTCCACTTT	CAISEYRQKNSPLHF
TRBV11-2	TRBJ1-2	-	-	TGTGCCAGCAGCTTTCAGGGCCAGGGGAACGGCTACACCTTC	CASSFQGQGNGYTF
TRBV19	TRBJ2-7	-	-	TGTGCCAGTAGTCCCGGGACATTCGAGCAGTACTTC	CASSPGTFEQYF
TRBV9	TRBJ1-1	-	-	TGTGCCAGCAACAACAGGGTGGAGAACACTGAAGCTTTCTTT	CASNNRVENTEAFF